This T cell receptor (beta chain) was observed in a study of T-cell reconstitution after alpha-beta-depleted transplantation in children. Regarding the study as a whole: Surviving recipient cells, namely T cells and thymic progenitors, were the source of high day-60 TCRbeta diversity in some patients. After transplant, at about two months, alpha-beta T cells were reportedly derived from several hundred expanded graft clones. Newly produced T cells mostly provided counts and TCRbeta diversity after one year, as hyperexpanded clones declined.

In its sample, this clonotype was seen many times. Its antigen is as yet unknown. A TCRbeta library incorporating unique molecular identifiers was prepared. TCRdb analysed the PCR reads with MiXCR anew, one entry per CDR3 protein. The sample records some 48,000 distinct CDR3 sequences, around 5.9% being singletons. Trimming at V came to 0 bases and at J to 0 bases, leaving 0 bases not matched to a gene. The CDR3 totals 15 residues. CDR1 and CDR2 from the germline V gene are SGDLS and YYNGEE. This sample comprised PBMCs, mostly from graft donor cells, obtained 60 days after TCRalphabeta/CD19-depleted stem cell transplant. The origin of this receptor is a female patient aged 2-9 years who had a stem cell transplant for aplastic anemia, so the T cells may come from the graft donor. The chain employs TRBV9 and TRBJ2-1; 7 nucleotides agree with TRBD2. Written as DNA, the CDR3 is TGTGCCAGCAGCGTAGGGACTAGCTCCTACAATGAGCAGTTCTTC. Residues: CASSVGTSSYNEQFF.